The sequence of this TCR beta chain was determined in a study of shared clonotypes between healthy human individuals. Study as a whole: Two women and a few men aged 18 to 49 made up the donors. Study-level findings and limits: The diversity represented, both genetic and in exposure history, was limited by few donors.

Naivety among CD8 cells was defined by CD45RO negativity and positive CCR7 selection, thereby excluding terminally differentiated effector memory CD45RA+ cells. Germline V gives CDR1 SGHAT, CDR2 FQNNGV. With 4 bases clipped from V and 5 bases from J, the junction kept 5 bases outside the gene matches. CDR3 size: 14 residues. A note on this clone: The antigen is not known.

Every subset had its genomic DNA shared out evenly among several immunoSEQ plates. Using immunoSEQ multiplex PCR, the repertoire was profiled, and TCRdb retains in-frame clones only, with some absent. The sample holds about 680,000 clones, about 90% seen once. Source material: naive CD8+ T cells sorted from blood. This rearrangement joins TRBV11-2 to TRBJ2-7; TRBD1 matches 10 bases. The receptor comes from a man in his thirties or forties in good health. The CDR3 nucleotides are TGTGCCAGCAGCTCGGGACAGGGGATCCACGAGCAGTACTTC. It encodes CASSSGQGIHEQYF. Drawing the rest from reference TRBV11-2 and TRBJ2-7, the complete variable domain is EAGVAQSPRYKIIEKRQSVAFWCNPISGHATLYWYQQILGQGPKLLIQFQNNGVVDDSQLPKDRFSAERLKGVDSTLKIQPAKLEDSAVYLCASSSGQGIHEQYFGPGTRLTVT.